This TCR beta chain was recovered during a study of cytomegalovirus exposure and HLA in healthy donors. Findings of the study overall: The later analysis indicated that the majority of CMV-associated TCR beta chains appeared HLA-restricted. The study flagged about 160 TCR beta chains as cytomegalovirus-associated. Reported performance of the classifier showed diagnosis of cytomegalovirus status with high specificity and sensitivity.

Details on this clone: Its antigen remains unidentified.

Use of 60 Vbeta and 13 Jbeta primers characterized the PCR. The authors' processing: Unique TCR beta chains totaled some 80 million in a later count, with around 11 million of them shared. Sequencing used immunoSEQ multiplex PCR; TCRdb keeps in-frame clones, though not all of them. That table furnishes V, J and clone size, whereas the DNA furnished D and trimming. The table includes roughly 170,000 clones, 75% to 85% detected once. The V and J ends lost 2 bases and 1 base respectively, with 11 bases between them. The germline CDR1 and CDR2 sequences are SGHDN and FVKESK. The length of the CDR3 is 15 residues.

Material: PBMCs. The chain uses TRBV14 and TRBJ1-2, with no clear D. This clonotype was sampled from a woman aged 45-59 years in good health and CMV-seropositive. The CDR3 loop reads CASSQPGSSNYGYTF. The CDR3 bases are TGTGCCAGCAGCCAACCAGGTTCCAGTAACTATGGCTACACCTTC.